The T cell receptor beta chain under discussion was sequenced for a study of spatial heterogeneity in lung cancer. The sample's time point: sample taken at primary tumor resection. In each case, whole RNA from tumor, nontumor lung or frozen PBMC was sequenced unsorted. General study findings and limits: Sequencing reached an estimated coverage of tumor T cells that was only around 6.6% for alpha chains and 13% for beta chains. For expanded intratumoral alpha and beta TCRs, counts tracked tumor mutation counts.

Every TCR cDNA molecule bore a unique molecular identifier. TCRdb reanalysed the 5' RACE reads using MiXCR and keeps one entry per CDR3 protein. Seen here are about 8,100 distinct CDR3 sequences, roughly 5% observed once, and the top ten hold less than 25%. This clonotype was picked up many times. What it recognizes is unknown. V shed 5 bases, J shed 8 bases, and the junction held 7 bases outside the gene matches. The length of the CDR3 is 14 residues. Germline V CDR1 and CDR2: KGHSY, FQNENV. This chain uses TRBV16 with TRBJ2-1; 9 nucleotides match TRBD2. The sequence was collected from a male donor with early-stage non-small cell lung cancer. This material consisted of lung tumor tissue, taken at surgery. CDR3 protein: CASSSLSGSHEQFF. DNA for the CDR3: TGTGCCAGCAGCTCCCTTAGCGGGAGTCATGAGCAGTTCTTC.